This T cell receptor beta chain stems from a study of blood T cell repertoires in COVID-19. Study as a whole: The samples span acute and convalescent COVID-19 from the United States, Italy and Spain. Sources were T cells, B-cell-depleted T cells, or PBMCs; the material itself was cDNA or gDNA.

As handled by the study authors: Estimated nucleated cell counts came from reference gene primer amplification. The repertoire was sequenced with immunoSEQ multiplex PCR; TCRdb's copy has only in-frame clones and lacks some. V and J calls and clone size are as listed in that table; D and trimming were resolved from the DNA. Among tens of thousands of clones listed, about 89% were seen once. V dropped 0 bases and J dropped 3 bases, with 3 bases sitting between them. This CDR3 comprises 12 residues. Germline V gene data show CDR1 as KGHSH and CDR2 as LQKENI. Sample: peripheral blood. The chain employs TRBV18 and TRBJ2-7; D is undetermined. The sequence was collected from a man aged 50 or older with active COVID-19. In nucleotides, the CDR3 is TGTGCCAGCTCACCACCCGGCTACGAGCAGTACTTC. Amino acids: CASSPPGYEQYF.